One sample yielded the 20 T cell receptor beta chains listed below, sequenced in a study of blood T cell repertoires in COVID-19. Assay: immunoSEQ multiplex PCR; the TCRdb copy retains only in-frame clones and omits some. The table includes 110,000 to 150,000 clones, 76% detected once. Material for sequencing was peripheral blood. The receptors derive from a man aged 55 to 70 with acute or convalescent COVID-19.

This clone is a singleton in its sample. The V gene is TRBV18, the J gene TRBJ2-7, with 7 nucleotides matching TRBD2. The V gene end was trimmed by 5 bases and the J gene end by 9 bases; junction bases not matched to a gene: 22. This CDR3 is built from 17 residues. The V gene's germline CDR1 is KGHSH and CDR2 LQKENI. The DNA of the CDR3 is TGTGCCAGCTCAAGGTCGGGGGGAGTAGCGGGCTTGAACGGGCAGTACTTC. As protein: CASSRSGGVAGLNGQYF.

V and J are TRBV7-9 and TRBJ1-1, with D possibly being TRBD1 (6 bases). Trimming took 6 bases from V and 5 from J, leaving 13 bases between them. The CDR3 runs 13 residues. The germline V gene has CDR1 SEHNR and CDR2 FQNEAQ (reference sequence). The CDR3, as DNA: TGTGCCAGCAGGGCCAGGGGAGGGACTGAAGCTTTCTTT. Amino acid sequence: CASRARGGTEAFF.

CDR3 sequence (DNA): TGTGCCAGCAGAGAAACAGGGGATGAGCAGTTCTTC. Its protein product is CASRETGDEQFF. The chain has TRBV2 and TRBJ2-1; 7 bases match TRBD1. V dropped 6 bases and J dropped 8; count of bases not matched to a gene: 4. In germline, CDR1 is SNHLY, CDR2 FYNNEI. The CDR3 runs 12 residues.

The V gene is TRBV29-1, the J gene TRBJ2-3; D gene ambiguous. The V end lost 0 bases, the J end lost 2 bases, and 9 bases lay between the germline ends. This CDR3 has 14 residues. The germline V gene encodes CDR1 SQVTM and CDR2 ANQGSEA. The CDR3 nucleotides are TGCAGCGTTGAAGACCAGATATACACAGATACGCAGTATTTT. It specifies CSVEDQIYTDTQYF.

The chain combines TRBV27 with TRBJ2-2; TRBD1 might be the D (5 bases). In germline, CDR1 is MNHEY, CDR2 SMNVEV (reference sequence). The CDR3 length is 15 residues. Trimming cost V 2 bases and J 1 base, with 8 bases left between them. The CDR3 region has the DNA TGTGCCAGCAGTTTAAGAAGGGGGAACACCGGGGAGCTGTTTTTT. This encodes CASSLRRGNTGELFF.

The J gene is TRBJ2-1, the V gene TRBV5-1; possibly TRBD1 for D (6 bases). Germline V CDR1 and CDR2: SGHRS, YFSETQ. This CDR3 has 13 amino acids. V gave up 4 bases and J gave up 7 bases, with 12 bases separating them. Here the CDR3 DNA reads TGCGCCAGCAGCCCGGACAGAGTTAATGAGCAGTTCTTC. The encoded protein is CASSPDRVNEQFF.

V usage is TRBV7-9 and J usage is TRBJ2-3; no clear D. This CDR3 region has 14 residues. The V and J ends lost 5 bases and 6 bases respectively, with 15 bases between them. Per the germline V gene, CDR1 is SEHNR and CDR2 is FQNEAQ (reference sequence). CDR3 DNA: TGTGCCAGCAGCCCTCTGCTCGAGCCGGATACGCAGTATTTT. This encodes CASSPLLEPDTQYF.

The CDR3 sequence is CASSLGLNQPQHF. CDR3 in DNA: TGTGCCAGCAGTTTGGGACTTAATCAGCCCCAGCATTTT. The chain joins TRBV3-1 (or the pseudogene TRBV3-2) to TRBJ1-5; tentative D call: TRBD1 (5 bases). Looked up from germline, CDR1 is LGHDT and CDR2 is YNNKEL (reference sequence). This CDR3 region has 13 residues. The V end was cut by 6 bases, the J end by 4 bases, with 10 bases between.

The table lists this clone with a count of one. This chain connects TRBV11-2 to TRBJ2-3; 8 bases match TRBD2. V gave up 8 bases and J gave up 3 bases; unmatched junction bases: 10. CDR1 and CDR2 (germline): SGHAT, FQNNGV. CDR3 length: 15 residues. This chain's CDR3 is CASSKSGRETDTQYF. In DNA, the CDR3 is TGTGCCAGCTCCAAAAGCGGGAGAGAGACAGATACGCAGTATTTT.

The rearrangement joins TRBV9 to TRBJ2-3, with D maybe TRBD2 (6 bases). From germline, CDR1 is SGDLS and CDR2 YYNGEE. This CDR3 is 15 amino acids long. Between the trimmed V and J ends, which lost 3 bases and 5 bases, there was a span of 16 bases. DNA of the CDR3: TGTGCCAGCAGCGCCGGCGGGATTTATGGAGATACGCAGTATTTT. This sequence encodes CASSAGGIYGDTQYF.

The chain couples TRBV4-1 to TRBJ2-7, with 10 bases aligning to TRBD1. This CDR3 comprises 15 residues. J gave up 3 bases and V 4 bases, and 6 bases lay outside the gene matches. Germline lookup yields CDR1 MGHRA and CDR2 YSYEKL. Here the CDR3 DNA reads TGCGCCAGCAGCCGTACGGGACAGGGGTTCTACGAGCAGTACTTC. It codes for CASSRTGQGFYEQYF.

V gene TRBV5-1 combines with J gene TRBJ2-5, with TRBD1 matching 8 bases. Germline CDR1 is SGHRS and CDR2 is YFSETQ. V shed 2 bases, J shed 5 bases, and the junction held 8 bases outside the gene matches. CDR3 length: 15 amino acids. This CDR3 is CASSLSAGGRETQYF. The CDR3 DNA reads TGCGCCAGCAGCTTATCTGCAGGGGGCAGGGAGACCCAGTACTTC.

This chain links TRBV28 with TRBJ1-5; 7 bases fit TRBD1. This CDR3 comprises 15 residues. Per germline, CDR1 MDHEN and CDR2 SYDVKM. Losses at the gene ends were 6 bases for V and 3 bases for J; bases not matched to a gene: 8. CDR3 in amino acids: CASSPHRGPNQPQHF. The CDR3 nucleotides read TGTGCCAGCAGCCCCCACAGGGGCCCCAATCAGCCCCAGCATTTT. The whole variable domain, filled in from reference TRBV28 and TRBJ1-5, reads DVKVTQSSRYLVKRTGEKVFLECVQDMDHENMFWYRQDPGLGLRLIYFSYDVKMKEKGDIPEGYSVSREKKERFSLILESASTNQTSMYLCASSPHRGPNQPQHFGDGTRLSIL.

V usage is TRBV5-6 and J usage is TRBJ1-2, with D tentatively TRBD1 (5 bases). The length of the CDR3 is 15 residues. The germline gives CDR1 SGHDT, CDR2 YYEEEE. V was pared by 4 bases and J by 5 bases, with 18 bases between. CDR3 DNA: TGTGCCAGCAGCCACGACAGATATCTAGGGTATGGCTACACCTTC. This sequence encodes CASSHDRYLGYGYTF.

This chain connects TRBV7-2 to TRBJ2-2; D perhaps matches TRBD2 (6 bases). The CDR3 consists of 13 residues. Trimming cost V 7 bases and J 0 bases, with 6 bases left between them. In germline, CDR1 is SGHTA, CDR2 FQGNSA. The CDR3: CASTGANTGELFF. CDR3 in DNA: TGTGCCAGCACGGGGGCGAACACCGGGGAGCTGTTTTTT.

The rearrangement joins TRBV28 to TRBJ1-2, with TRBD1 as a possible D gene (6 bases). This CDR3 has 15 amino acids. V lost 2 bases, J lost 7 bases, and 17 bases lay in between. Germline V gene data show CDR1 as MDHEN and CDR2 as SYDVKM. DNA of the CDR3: TGTGCCAGCAGTTTAAGAGCCACAGGGATTGGTGGCTACACCTTC. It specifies CASSLRATGIGGYTF.

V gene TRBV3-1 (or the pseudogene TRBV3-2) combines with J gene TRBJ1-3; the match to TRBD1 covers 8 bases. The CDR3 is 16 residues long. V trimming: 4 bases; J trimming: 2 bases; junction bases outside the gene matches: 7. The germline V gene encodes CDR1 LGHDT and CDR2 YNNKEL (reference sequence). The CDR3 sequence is CASSPSGTGAGNTIYF. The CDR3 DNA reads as TGTGCCAGCAGCCCGTCCGGGACAGGAGCTGGAAACACCATATATTTT.

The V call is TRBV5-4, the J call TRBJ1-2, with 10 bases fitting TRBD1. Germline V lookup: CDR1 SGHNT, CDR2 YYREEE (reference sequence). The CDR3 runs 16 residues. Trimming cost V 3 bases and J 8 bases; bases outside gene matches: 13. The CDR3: CASSWAGQGGLRGYTF. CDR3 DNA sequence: TGTGCCAGCAGCTGGGCTGGACAGGGGGGATTAAGGGGCTACACCTTC.

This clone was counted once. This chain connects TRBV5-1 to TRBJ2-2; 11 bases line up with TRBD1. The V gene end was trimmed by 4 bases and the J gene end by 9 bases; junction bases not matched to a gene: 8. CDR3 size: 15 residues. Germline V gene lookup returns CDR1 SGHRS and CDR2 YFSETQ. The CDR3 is CASSNRDRGFRELFF. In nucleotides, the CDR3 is TGCGCCAGCAGCAACCGGGACAGGGGGTTCCGGGAGCTGTTTTTT.

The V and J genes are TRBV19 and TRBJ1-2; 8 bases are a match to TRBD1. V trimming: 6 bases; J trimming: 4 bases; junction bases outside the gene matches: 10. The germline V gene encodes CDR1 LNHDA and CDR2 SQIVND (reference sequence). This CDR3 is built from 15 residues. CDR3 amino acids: CASSPKIDRGYGYTF. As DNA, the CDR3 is TGTGCCAGTAGCCCGAAAATCGACAGGGGCTATGGCTACACCTTC.